This T cell receptor beta chain appears in the sequencing data of a study of shared clonotypes between healthy human individuals. Study-level points and caveats: Lower generation probabilities were found for non-shared clonotypes than for those shared by all four donors.

Clones were read by immunoSEQ multiplex PCR, and TCRdb kept only the in-frame ones, dropping some. The sample holds some 1,100,000 clones, approximately 80% seen once. With respect to this clone: What it recognizes is unknown.

Material: memory CD4+ T cells from PBMCs. Subset noted: CD45RA-negative fraction. This receptor was obtained from a man in his late teens or twenties in good health. Some clones in this sample may be carry-over from other donors' samples.

The CDR3 nucleotides are TGTGCCAGCAGCTTAGGGGCAGGGGGAAGCGATACGCAGTATTTT. Its translation is CASSLGAGGSDTQYF. The J gene is TRBJ2-3, the V gene TRBV7-3; TRBD1 agrees at 7 bases. The CDR3 covers 15 residues. Trimming removed 2 bases from V and 6 bases from J; junction bases left unmatched: 8. The V gene's germline CDR1 is SGHTA and CDR2 FQGTGA.